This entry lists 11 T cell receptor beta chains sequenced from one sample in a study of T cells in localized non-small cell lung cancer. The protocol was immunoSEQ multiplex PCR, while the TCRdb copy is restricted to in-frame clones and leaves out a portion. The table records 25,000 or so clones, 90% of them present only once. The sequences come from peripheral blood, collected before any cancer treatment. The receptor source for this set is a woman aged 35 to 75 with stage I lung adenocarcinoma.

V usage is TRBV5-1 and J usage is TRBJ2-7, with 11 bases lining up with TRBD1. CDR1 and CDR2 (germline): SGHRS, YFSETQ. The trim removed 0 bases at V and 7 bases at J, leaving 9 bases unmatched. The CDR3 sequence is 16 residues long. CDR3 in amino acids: CASSLGLGTGGREQYF. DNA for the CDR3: TGCGCCAGCAGCTTGGGTCTTGGGACAGGGGGGAGGGAGCAGTACTTC.

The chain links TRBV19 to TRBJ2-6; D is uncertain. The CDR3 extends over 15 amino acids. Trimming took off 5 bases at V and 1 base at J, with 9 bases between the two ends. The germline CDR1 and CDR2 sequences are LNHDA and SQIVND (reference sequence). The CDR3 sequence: CASSSTESGANVLTF. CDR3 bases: TGTGCCAGTAGTTCGACGGAGTCTGGGGCCAACGTCCTGACTTTC.

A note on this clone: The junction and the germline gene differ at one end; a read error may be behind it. The CDR3 is CASSWVGYPYERYF. CDR3 coding DNA: TGTGCCAGCAGCTGGGTCGGTTACCCCTACGAGCGGTACTTC. The gene calls are TRBV11-2 and TRBJ2-7, with D unresolved. Germline assignment: CDR1 SGHAT and CDR2 FQNNGV. CDR3 length equals 14 residues.

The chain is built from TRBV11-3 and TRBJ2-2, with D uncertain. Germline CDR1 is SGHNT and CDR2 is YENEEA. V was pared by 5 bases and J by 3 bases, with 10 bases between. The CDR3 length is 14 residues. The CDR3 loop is CASSVGRHTGELFF. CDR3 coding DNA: TGTGCCAGCAGCGTAGGTCGGCACACCGGGGAGCTGTTTTTT.

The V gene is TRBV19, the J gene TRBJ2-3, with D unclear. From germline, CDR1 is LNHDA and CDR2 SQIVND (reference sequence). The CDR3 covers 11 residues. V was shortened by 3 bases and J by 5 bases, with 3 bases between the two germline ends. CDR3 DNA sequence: TGTGCCAGTAGTATCGGAGATACGCAGTATTTT. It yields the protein CASSIGDTQYF.

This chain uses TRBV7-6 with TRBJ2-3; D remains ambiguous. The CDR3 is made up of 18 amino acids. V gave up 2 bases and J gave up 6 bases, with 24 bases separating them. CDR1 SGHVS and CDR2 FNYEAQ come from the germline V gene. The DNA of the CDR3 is TGTGCCAGCAGCTTAATTTTGGGGTTAGCCTTGGGCGGCGATACGCAGTATTTT. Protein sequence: CASSLILGLALGGDTQYF.

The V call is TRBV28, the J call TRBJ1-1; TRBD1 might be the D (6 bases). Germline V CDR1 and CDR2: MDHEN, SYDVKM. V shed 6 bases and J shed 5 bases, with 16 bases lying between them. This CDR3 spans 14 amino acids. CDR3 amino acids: CASSPPAGATEAFF. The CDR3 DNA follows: TGTGCCAGCAGCCCCCCGGCAGGGGCGACTGAAGCTTTCTTT.

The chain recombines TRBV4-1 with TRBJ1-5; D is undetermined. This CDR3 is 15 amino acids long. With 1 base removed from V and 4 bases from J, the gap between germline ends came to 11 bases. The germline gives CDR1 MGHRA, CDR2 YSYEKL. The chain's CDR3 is CASSQGSTTNQPQHF. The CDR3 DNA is TGCGCCAGCAGCCAAGGGAGCACGACTAATCAGCCCCAGCATTTT.

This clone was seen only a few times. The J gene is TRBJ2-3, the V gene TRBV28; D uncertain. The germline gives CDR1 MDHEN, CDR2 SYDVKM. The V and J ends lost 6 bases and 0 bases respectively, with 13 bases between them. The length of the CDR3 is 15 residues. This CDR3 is CASSSPPASTDTQYF. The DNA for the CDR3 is TGTGCCAGCAGCTCGCCTCCGGCTAGCACAGATACGCAGTATTTT.

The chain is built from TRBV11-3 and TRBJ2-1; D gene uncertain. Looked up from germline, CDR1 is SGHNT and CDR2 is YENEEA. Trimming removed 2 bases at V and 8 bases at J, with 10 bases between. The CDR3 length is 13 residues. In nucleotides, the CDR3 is TGTGCCAGCAGCTTACCCCCCAGCGATGAGCAGTTCTTC. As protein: CASSLPPSDEQFF.

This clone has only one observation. CDR3 in DNA: TGTGCCAGCAGCTTTGGAGGGGCGGGGTCCTACGAGCAGTACTTC. It encodes CASSFGGAGSYEQYF. This sequence joins TRBV7-8 and TRBJ2-7; D is possibly TRBD2 (6 bases). The length of the CDR3 is 15 residues. CDR1 and CDR2 (germline): SGHVS, FQNEAQ. V was trimmed by 3 bases and J by 1 base, leaving 13 bases between them.